The rows below give T cell receptor beta chains drawn from one sample of a study of CD4 and CD8 cells across lung adenocarcinoma regions. TCRdb reprocessed the PCR reads with MiXCR, giving one entry per CDR3 protein. The sample shows tens of thousands of distinct CDR3 sequences, approximately 52% of them seen only once. The sample comprised CD4+ T cells from the center of a lung tumor. The receptor set was obtained from a male donor with lung adenocarcinoma. The CD4 and CD8 labels of this study may be unreliable. Both conserved end residues are part of each CDR3. D genes are given only for firm matches. Clone size appears in some rows only: once, few, many, or a class for an expanded clone.

clone size: -; D gene: -; V gene: TRBV6-1; J gene: TRBJ2-3; CDR3 DNA: TGTGCCAGCACTCGGGGGAGGCAAAGCAAAGATACGCAGTATTTT; CDR3 protein: CASTRGRQSKDTQYF
clone size: -; D gene: -; V gene: TRBV6-1; J gene: TRBJ2-2; CDR3 DNA: TGTGCCAGCGGCCTCCAGGCCGGAAGCACAGATGCGCTGTTTTTT; CDR3 protein: CASGLQAGSTDALFF
clone size: -; D gene: -; V gene: TRBV12-3/TRBV12-4; J gene: TRBJ1-5; CDR3 DNA: TGTGCCAGCAGCTGGGACGGGGATGGCAATCAGCCCCAGCATTTT; CDR3 protein: CASSWDGDGNQPQHF
clone size: -; D gene: TRBD1; V gene: TRBV20-1; J gene: TRBJ2-3; CDR3 DNA: TGCAGTGCTAGAGATGGTACAGGGGTTGGGACAGATACGCAGTATTTT; CDR3 protein: CSARDGTGVGTDTQYF
clone size: -; D gene: -; V gene: TRBV20-1; J gene: TRBJ2-4; CDR3 DNA: TGCAGTGCTAGTGGGAGAGGGCAAGGTACAAAGGACATTCAGTACTTC; CDR3 protein: CSASGRGQGTKDIQYF
clone size: -; D gene: -; V gene: TRBV20-1; J gene: TRBJ2-3; CDR3 DNA: TGCAGTGCGAGCCCCCTACTAGGGCTGGAGGGTACAGATACGCAGTATTTT; CDR3 protein: CSASPLLGLEGTDTQYF
clone size: -; D gene: -; V gene: TRBV3-1; J gene: TRBJ1-3; CDR3 DNA: TGTGCCAGCAGCCGAGGCAGGGGAGGCTCTGGAAACACCATATATTTT; CDR3 protein: CASSRGRGGSGNTIYF
clone size: -; D gene: -; V gene: TRBV6-1; J gene: TRBJ2-3; CDR3 DNA: TGTGCCCGCAGCCTCCAGTCCGTGAGCACCGATGCGCAGTATTTT; CDR3 protein: CARSLQSVSTDAQYF
clone size: -; D gene: -; V gene: TRBV12-3/TRBV12-4; J gene: TRBJ2-1; CDR3 DNA: TGTGCCAGCAGTTTCGGACAATACTCCTACAATGAGCAGTTCTTC; CDR3 protein: CASSFGQYSYNEQFF
clone size: -; D gene: -; V gene: TRBV27; J gene: TRBJ2-3; CDR3 DNA: TGTGCCAGCAGCCAAGAAGTGAGCACCGGTGCGCAGTATTTT; CDR3 protein: CASSQEVSTGAQYF
clone size: few; D gene: TRBD1; V gene: TRBV6-1; J gene: TRBJ2-1; CDR3 DNA: TGTGCCAGCAGCGAACCGGGACAGGGGAACAATGAGCAGTTCTTC; CDR3 protein: CASSEPGQGNNEQFF
clone size: once; D gene: -; V gene: TRBV6-1; J gene: TRBJ2-3; CDR3 DNA: TGTGCCAGGGGTATTGGGGGCCAGGGCGAAGATACCCAGTACTTT; CDR3 protein: CARGIGGQGEDTQYF
clone size: many; D gene: -; V gene: TRBV6-5; J gene: TRBJ2-6; CDR3 DNA: TGTGCCAGCAGTTCGCGGACACTCTACTCTGGGGCCAACGTCCTGACTTTC; CDR3 protein: CASSSRTLYSGANVLTF
clone size: -; D gene: TRBD1; V gene: TRBV6-1; J gene: TRBJ2-4; CDR3 DNA: TGTGCCAGCAGCGATACAGGGGTGGGCACCCAGTACTTC; CDR3 protein: CASSDTGVGTQYF
clone size: few; D gene: -; V gene: TRBV27; J gene: TRBJ2-3; CDR3 DNA: TGTGCCAGCAGTTTACGACTCACAGATACGCAGTATTTT; CDR3 protein: CASSLRLTDTQYF
clone size: -; D gene: -; V gene: TRBV27; J gene: TRBJ2-3; CDR3 DNA: TGTGCCAGCAGTGCGGGCCTCCTAGCTTCTGGCAAAGATACGCAGTATTTC; CDR3 protein: CASSAGLLASGKDTQYF